This T cell receptor beta chain stems from a study of molecular identifiers for immune sequencing clone quantification. General observations from the study: In a background of over 750,000 naive cells, spiked Jurkat TCR RNA from one cell was reportedly detectable. Naive cells had under 1% of molecules in clones above 20 RNA copies, effectors over 99%.

On this clonotype: As yet, its antigen is unknown.

The germline CDR1 and CDR2 sequences are LNHDA and SQIVND (reference sequence). The CDR3 is 16 residues long. Trimming took 5 bases from V and 2 from J, leaving 17 bases between them. CD8+CD4-CCR7+CD45RA+ sorting gave the naive CD8 T cells. Previously described methods and listed TCR primers were used for bulk TCR libraries. Via MiXCR, TCRdb re-called the PCR reads, giving one row per CDR3 protein. The sample yields around 480,000 distinct CDR3 sequences, 20% to 25% seen once. The J gene is TRBJ2-3, the V gene TRBV19; a weak D match, TRBD1 (6 bases). The clonotype originates from a human donor in good health. Some libraries in this study had Jurkat cell RNA spiked in. The sample taken for sequencing was naive CD8+ T cells from blood, with Jurkat cell RNA spiked in. The subset: FACS-sorted CD8+CD4-CCR7+CD45RA+ naive T cells. CDR3 nucleotide sequence: TGTGCCAGTAGTCAAGGAGGACAGCCCTACACAGATACGCAGTATTTT. Its protein product is CASSQGGQPYTDTQYF.